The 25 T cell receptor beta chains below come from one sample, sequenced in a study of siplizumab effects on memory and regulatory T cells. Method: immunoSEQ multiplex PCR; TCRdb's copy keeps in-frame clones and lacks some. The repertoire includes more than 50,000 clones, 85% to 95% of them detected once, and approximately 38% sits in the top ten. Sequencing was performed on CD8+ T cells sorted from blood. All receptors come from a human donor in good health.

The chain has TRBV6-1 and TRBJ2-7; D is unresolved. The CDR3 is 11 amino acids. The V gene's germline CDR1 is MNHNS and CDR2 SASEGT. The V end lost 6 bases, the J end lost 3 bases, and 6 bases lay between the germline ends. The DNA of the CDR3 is TGTGCCAGCAGCACTGACTACGAGCAGTACTTC. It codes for CASSTDYEQYF.

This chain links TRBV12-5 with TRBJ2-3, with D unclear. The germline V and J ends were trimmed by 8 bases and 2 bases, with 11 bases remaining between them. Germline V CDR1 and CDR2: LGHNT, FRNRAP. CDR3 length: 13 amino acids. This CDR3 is CASNAPITDTQYF. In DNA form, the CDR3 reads TGTGCTAGTAACGCCCCCATCACAGATACGCAGTATTTT.

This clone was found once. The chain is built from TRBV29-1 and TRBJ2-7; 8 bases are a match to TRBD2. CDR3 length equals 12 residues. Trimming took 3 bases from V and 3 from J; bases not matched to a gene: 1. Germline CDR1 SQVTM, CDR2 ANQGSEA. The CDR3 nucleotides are TGCAGCGTTGACCGGGGGGGCTACGAGCAGTACTTC. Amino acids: CSVDRGGYEQYF.

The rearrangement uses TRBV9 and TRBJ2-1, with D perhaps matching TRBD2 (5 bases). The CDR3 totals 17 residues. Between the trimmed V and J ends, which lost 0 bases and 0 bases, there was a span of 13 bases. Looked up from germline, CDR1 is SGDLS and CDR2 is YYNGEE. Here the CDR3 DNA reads TGTGCCAGCAGCGTAGCAGATGAGGGCAGCTCCTACAATGAGCAGTTCTTC. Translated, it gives CASSVADEGSSYNEQFF.

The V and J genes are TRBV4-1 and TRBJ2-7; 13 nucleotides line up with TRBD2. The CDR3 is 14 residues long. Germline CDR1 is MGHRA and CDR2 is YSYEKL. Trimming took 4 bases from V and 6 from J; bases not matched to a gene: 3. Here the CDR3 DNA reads TGCGCCAGCAGCCTCCGACTAGCGGGAGGCGAGCAGTACTTC. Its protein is CASSLRLAGGEQYF.

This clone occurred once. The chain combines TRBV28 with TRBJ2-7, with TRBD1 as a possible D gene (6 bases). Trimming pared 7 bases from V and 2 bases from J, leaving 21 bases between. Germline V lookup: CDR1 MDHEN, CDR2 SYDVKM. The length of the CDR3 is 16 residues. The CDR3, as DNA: TGTGCCAGCACCAACACAGACAGGATAACAACCTACGAGCAGTACTTC. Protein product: CASTNTDRITTYEQYF. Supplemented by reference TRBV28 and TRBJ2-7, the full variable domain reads DVKVTQSSRYLVKRTGEKVFLECVQDMDHENMFWYRQDPGLGLRLIYFSYDVKMKEKGDIPEGYSVSREKKERFSLILESASTNQTSMYLCASTNTDRITTYEQYFGPGTRLTVT.

The CDR3 sequence is CSVAGGPSNNEQFF. As DNA, the CDR3 is TGCAGCGTGGCAGGTGGCCCCTCAAACAATGAGCAGTTCTTC. V and J are TRBV29-1 and TRBJ2-1, with no clear D. V was cut by 6 bases and J by 5 bases, with 17 bases left in between. Germline CDR1 reads SQVTM; CDR2 reads ANQGSEA. This CDR3 contains 14 residues.

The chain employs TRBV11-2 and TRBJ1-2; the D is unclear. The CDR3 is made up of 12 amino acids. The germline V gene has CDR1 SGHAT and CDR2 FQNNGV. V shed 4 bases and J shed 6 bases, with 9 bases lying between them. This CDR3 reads CASSSSGNGYTF. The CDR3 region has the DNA TGTGCCAGCAGCTCCAGCGGAAATGGCTACACCTTC.

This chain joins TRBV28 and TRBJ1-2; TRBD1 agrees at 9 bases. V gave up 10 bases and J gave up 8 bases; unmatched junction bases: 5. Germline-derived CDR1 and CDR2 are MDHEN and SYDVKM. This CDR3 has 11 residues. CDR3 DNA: TGTGCCACCAGACAGGGGGACGGCTACACCTTC. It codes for CATRQGDGYTF.

This CDR3 is CASSLLQTNTGELFF. The CDR3 nucleotides read TGTGCCAGCAGCTTACTTCAGACGAACACCGGGGAGCTGTTTTTT. The rearrangement joins TRBV7-9 to TRBJ2-2, with D uncertain. V lost 2 bases and J lost 0, with 7 bases in between. The CDR3 covers 15 residues. Germline assignment: CDR1 SEHNR and CDR2 FQNEAQ (reference sequence). The full variable domain, completed using reference TRBV7-9 and TRBJ2-2, is DTGVSQNPRHKITKRGQNVTFRCDPISEHNRLYWYRQTLGQGPEFLTYFQNEAQLEKSRLLSDRFSAERPKGSFSTLEIQRTEQGDSAMYLCASSLLQTNTGELFFGEGSRLTVL.

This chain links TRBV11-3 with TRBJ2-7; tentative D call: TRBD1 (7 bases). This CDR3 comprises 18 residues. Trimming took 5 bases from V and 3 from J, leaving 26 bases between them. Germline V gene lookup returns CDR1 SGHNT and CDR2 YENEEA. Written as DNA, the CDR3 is TGTGCCAGCAGCCTAGGGGGCCCCGGGGGTGTCATATACTACGAGCAGTACTTC. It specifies CASSLGGPGGVIYYEQYF.

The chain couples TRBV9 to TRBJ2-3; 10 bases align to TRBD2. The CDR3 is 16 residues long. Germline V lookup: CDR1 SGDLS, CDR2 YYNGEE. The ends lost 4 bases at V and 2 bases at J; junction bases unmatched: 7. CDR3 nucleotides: TGTGCCAGCAGCAAACCACTAGCGGGGCCCACAGATACGCAGTATTTT. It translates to CASSKPLAGPTDTQYF.

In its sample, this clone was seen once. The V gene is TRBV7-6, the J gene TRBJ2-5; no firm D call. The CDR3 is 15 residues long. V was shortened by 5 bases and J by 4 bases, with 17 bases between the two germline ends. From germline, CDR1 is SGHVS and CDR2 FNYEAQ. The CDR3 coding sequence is TGTGCCAGCAGCCCGCAAGTCCCGCCCGCAGAGACCCAGTACTTC. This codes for CASSPQVPPAETQYF.

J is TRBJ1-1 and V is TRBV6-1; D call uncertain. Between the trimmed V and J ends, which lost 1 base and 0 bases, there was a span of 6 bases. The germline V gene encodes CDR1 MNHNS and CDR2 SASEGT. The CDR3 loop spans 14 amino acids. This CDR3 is CASSEDTMNTEAFF. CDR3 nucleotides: TGTGCCAGCAGTGAAGACACAATGAACACTGAAGCTTTCTTT.

The CDR3 DNA sequence: TGTGCCAGCAGCTTAGCGCAGGGGCCGATTGGCACAGATACGCAGTATTTT. Residues: CASSLAQGPIGTDTQYF. This chain connects TRBV7-9 to TRBJ2-3; D possibly corresponds to TRBD1 (6 bases). This CDR3 comprises 17 residues. V shed 0 bases and J shed 1 base, with 14 bases lying between them. Germline assignment: CDR1 SEHNR and CDR2 FQNEAQ (reference sequence).

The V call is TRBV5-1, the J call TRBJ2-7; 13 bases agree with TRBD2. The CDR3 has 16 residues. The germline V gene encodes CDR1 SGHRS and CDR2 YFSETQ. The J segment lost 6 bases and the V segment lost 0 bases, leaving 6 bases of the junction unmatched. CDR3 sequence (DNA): TGCGCCAGCAGCTTGGAGGGACTAGCGGGGTCTGCCGAGCAGTACTTC. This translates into CASSLEGLAGSAEQYF.

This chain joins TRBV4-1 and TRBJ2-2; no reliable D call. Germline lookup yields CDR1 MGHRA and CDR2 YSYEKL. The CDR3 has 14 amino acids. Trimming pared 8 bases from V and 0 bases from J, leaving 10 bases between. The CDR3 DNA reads TGCGCCAGCGCCTGGGCGGCGAACACCGGGGAGCTGTTTTTT. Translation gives CASAWAANTGELFF.

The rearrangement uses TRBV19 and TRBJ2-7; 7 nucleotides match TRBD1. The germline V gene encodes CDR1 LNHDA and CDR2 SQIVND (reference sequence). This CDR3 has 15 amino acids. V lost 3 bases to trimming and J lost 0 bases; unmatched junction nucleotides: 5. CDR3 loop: CASSISGTASYEQYF. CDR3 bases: TGTGCCAGTAGTATCTCCGGGACAGCCTCCTACGAGCAGTACTTC.

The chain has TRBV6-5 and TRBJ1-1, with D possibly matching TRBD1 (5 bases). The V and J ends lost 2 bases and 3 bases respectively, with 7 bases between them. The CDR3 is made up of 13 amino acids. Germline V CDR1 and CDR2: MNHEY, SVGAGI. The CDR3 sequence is CASSYRGDTEAFF. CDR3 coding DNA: TGTGCCAGCAGTTACCGGGGGGACACTGAAGCTTTCTTT.

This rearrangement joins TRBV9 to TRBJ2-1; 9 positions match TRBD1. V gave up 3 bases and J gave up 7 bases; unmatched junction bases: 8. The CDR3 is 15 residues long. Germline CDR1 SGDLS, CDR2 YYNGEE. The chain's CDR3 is CASSGSGTGFNEQFF. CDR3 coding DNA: TGTGCCAGCAGCGGATCGGGGACAGGGTTTAATGAGCAGTTCTTC.

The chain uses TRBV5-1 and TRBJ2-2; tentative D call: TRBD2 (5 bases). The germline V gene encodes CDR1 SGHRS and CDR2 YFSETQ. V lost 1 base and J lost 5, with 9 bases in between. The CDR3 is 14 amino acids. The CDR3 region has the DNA TGCGCCAGCAGCTTGTCCGGCGGGACCGGGGAGCTGTTTTTT. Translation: CASSLSGGTGELFF. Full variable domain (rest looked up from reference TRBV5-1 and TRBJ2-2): KAGVTQTPRYLIKTRGQQVTLSCSPISGHRSVSWYQQTPGQGLQFLFEYFSETQRNKGNFPGRFSGRQFSNSRSEMNVSTLELGDSALYLCASSLSGGTGELFFGEGSRLTVL.

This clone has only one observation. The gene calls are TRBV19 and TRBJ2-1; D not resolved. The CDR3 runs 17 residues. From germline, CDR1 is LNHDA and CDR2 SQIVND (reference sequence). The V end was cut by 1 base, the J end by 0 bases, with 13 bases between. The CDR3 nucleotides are TGTGCCAGTAGTATAGGGCTGAGCCCGTTCTCCTACAATGAGCAGTTCTTC. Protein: CASSIGLSPFSYNEQFF. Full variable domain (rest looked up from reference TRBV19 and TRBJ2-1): DGGITQSPKYLFRKEGQNVTLSCEQNLNHDAMYWYRQDPGQGLRLIYYSQIVNDFQKGDIAEGYSVSREKKESFPLTVTSAQKNPTAFYLCASSIGLSPFSYNEQFFGPGTRLTVL.

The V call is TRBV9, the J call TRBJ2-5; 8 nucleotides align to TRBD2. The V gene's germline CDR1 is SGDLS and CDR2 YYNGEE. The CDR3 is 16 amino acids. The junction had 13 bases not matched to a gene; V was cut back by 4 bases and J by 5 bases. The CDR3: CASSPRGGLAGETQYF. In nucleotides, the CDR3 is TGTGCCAGCAGCCCTAGGGGTGGGCTAGCGGGCGAGACCCAGTACTTC.

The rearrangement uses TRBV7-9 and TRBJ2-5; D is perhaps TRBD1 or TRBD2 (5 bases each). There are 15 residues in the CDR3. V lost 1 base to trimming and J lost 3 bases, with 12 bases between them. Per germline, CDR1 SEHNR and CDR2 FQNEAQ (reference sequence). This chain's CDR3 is CASSLGVGEEETQYF. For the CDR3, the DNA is TGTGCCAGCAGCTTAGGGGTGGGGGAAGAAGAGACCCAGTACTTC.

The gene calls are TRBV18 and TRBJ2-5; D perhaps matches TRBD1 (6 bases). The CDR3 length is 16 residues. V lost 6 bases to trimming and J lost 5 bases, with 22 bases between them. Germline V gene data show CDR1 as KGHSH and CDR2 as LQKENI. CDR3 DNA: TGTGCCAGCTCCCTAGACGGACCCCGAACAGGGGAGACCCAGTACTTC. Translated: CASSLDGPRTGETQYF.